The 14 T cell receptor beta chains below come from one sample, sequenced in a study of blood T cell repertoires in COVID-19. Assay used: immunoSEQ multiplex PCR; TCRdb lists only in-frame clones, some missing. The sample contains roughly 180,000 clones, roughly 86% of which appear only once. The sample was peripheral blood. Receptors were obtained from a woman aged 25-40 years with active or convalescent COVID-19.

The chain has TRBV11-2 and TRBJ2-2; possibly TRBD1 for D (6 bases). Trimming took off 6 bases at V and 4 bases at J, with 15 bases between the two ends. Germline V gene data show CDR1 as SGHAT and CDR2 as FQNNGV. The CDR3 spans 15 residues. The CDR3 DNA follows: TGTGCCAGCAGACGACAGGCCGGGGTCACCGGGGAGCTGTTTTTT. Translation gives CASRRQAGVTGELFF.

The chain employs TRBV5-1 and TRBJ1-2; D is undetermined. Germline V gene data show CDR1 as SGHRS and CDR2 as YFSETQ. The CDR3 is 12 amino acids. Trimming left V 2 bases short and J 6 bases short, with 8 bases between. CDR3 coding DNA: TGCGCCAGCAGCTTCGAGGGTAATGGCTACACCTTC. Its protein is CASSFEGNGYTF.

This chain connects TRBV10-3 to TRBJ1-2, with 8 bases aligning to TRBD1. The germline V gene encodes CDR1 ENHRY and CDR2 SYGVKD. The CDR3 has 14 residues. The J segment lost 5 bases and the V segment lost 3 bases, leaving 5 bases of the junction unmatched. CDR3 residues: CAISEGGTGYGYTF. CDR3 in DNA: TGTGCCATCAGTGAAGGGGGGACAGGATATGGCTACACCTTC.

The rearrangement uses TRBV12-3 or TRBV12-4 and TRBJ1-6; TRBD1 matches at 7 bases. The CDR3 consists of 13 residues. J was trimmed by 5 bases and V by 5 bases; bases with no gene match: 0. CDR3 loop: CASSGTDNSPLHF. The CDR3 DNA sequence: TGTGCCAGCAGTGGGACAGATAATTCACCCCTCCACTTT.

This clone was observed once. This rearrangement joins TRBV19 to TRBJ2-1; the match to TRBD2 covers 8 bases. Trimming took 1 base from V and 3 from J; bases not matched to a gene: 2. From germline, CDR1 is LNHDA and CDR2 SQIVND (reference sequence). This CDR3 comprises 15 residues. As DNA, the CDR3 is TGTGCCAGTAGTATAGCTAGCGGGTACTACAATGAGCAGTTCTTC. Translation: CASSIASGYYNEQFF.

This clone was observed a handful of times. The V call is TRBV6-2 or TRBV6-3, the J call TRBJ2-1; a possible D gene is TRBD2 (6 bases). Trimming cost V 6 bases and J 2 bases, with 14 bases left between them. Germline assignment: CDR1 MNHEY and CDR2 SVGEGT. The CDR3 is made up of 15 amino acids. Here the CDR3 DNA reads TGTGCCAGCAGCCCCCCTGGCGGGGCCTACAATGAGCAGTTCTTC. This translates into CASSPPGGAYNEQFF.

The chain recombines TRBV5-6 with TRBJ1-1, with 7 bases that match TRBD1. CDR3 length: 17 residues. The germline V gene has CDR1 SGHDT and CDR2 YYEEEE. V shed 4 bases and J 0 bases; nucleotides not matched to a gene: 12. This CDR3 reads CASSGYRGDFMNTEAFF. The DNA of the CDR3 is TGTGCCAGCAGCGGATACAGGGGAGATTTCATGAACACTGAAGCTTTCTTT. Filled out from reference TRBV5-6 and TRBJ1-1, the complete variable domain reads DAGVTQSPTHLIKTRGQQVTLRCSPKSGHDTVSWYQQALGQGPQFIFQYYEEEERQRGNFPDRFSGHQFPNYSSELNVNALLLGDSALYLCASSGYRGDFMNTEAFFGQGTRLTVV.

This clone has a single count. V is TRBV6-6 and J is TRBJ2-7; D may be TRBD1 (7 bases). Germline CDR1 and CDR2: MNHNY and SVGAGI (reference sequence). CDR3 length equals 15 residues. Trimming took 5 bases from V and 5 from J, leaving 19 bases between them. The CDR3 loop is CASSPPNQGGHEQYF. The DNA for the CDR3 is TGTGCCAGCAGTCCCCCCAATCAGGGGGGCCACGAGCAGTACTTC.

V is TRBV6-6 and J is TRBJ2-5; D is unresolved. V was trimmed by 4 bases and J by 3 bases, leaving 12 bases between them. Per the germline V gene, CDR1 is MNHNY and CDR2 is SVGAGI (reference sequence). The CDR3 is 14 amino acids. The CDR3 loop reads CASSSSPTKETQYF. The DNA for the CDR3 is TGTGCCAGCAGTTCCTCTCCTACTAAAGAGACCCAGTACTTC.

This clone was detected only a few times. The chain has TRBV28 and TRBJ1-2, with D maybe TRBD1 (5 bases). Germline V gene data show CDR1 as MDHEN and CDR2 as SYDVKM. The V gene lost 6 bases and the J gene lost 4 bases, with 9 bases spanning the gap. This CDR3 is built from 12 residues. The CDR3 protein is CASSPGFYGYTF. CDR3 DNA sequence: TGTGCCAGCAGCCCAGGGTTCTATGGCTACACCTTC.

The J gene is TRBJ2-1, the V gene TRBV5-8, with D maybe TRBD1 (6 bases). This CDR3 spans 16 amino acids. V lost 4 bases, J lost 0 bases, and 14 bases lay in between. From germline, CDR1 is SGHTS and CDR2 YDEGEE. The CDR3 DNA is TGTGCCAGCAGCATATTGGACAGCAGCTCCTACAATGAGCAGTTCTTC. This sequence encodes CASSILDSSSYNEQFF.

The chain couples TRBV27 to TRBJ2-2, with D uncertain. CDR1 MNHEY and CDR2 SMNVEV come from the germline V gene (reference sequence). This CDR3 spans 14 amino acids. V lost 3 bases and J lost 1, with 6 bases in between. CDR3 protein: CASSFLRNTGELFF. CDR3 DNA sequence: TGTGCCAGCAGTTTTTTGAGGAACACCGGGGAGCTGTTTTTT.

V gene TRBV2 combines with J gene TRBJ1-4; 7 bases agree with TRBD1. CDR1 is SNHLY, CDR2 FYNNEI, per germline. This CDR3 is built from 15 residues. The trim removed 8 bases at V and 0 bases at J, leaving 6 bases unmatched. The DNA of the CDR3 is TGTGCCAGCCAGCAGGGGGACACAACTAATGAAAAACTGTTTTTT. Translation: CASQQGDTTNEKLFF.

The rearrangement uses TRBV5-4 and TRBJ2-3; TRBD2 is a possible D gene (7 bases). Trimming left V 4 bases short and J 3 bases short, with 15 bases between. The CDR3 contains 15 residues. CDR1 is SGHNT, CDR2 YYREEE, per germline (reference sequence). The CDR3 protein is CASSPGGGETDTQYF. The CDR3 nucleotides are TGTGCCAGCAGCCCCGGCGGGGGCGAGACAGATACGCAGTATTTT.